Shown below are 23 T cell receptor beta chains from a single sample sequenced in a study of blood T cell repertoires in COVID-19. Measured with immunoSEQ multiplex PCR; TCRdb has only the in-frame clones, and not every one. Here the sample spans roughly 250,000 clones, about 90% being singletons. Sequencing used peripheral blood. The receptor set was obtained from a person aged 18 to 35 with COVID-19, enrolled during active disease.

This clone was seen once. This sequence joins TRBV19 and TRBJ2-6, with D perhaps matching TRBD1 (5 bases). V lost 1 base and J 12 bases, leaving 19 bases between the germline ends. This CDR3 is built from 16 residues. Germline lookup yields CDR1 LNHDA and CDR2 SQIVND (reference sequence). The CDR3 loop is CASSIVVGALDGVLTF. CDR3 in DNA: TGTGCCAGTAGTATAGTGGTTGGGGCGTTGGACGGCGTCCTGACTTTC.

The chain joins TRBV24-1 to TRBJ2-5; 14 bases match TRBD2. The J segment lost 1 base and the V segment lost 4 bases, leaving 1 base of the junction unmatched. Germline CDR1 reads KGHDR; CDR2 reads SFDVKD. The CDR3 has 16 amino acids. In DNA, the CDR3 is TGTGCCACCAGTGAGGGACTAGCGGGAGCCCAAGAGACCCAGTACTTC. This translates into CATSEGLAGAQETQYF.

This clone appeared once. This chain joins TRBV11-2 and TRBJ2-5, with 7 nucleotides matching TRBD2. In germline, CDR1 is SGHAT, CDR2 FQNNGV. CDR3 length equals 13 residues. The junction had 5 bases not matched to a gene; V was cut back by 5 bases and J by 5 bases. Written as DNA, the CDR3 is TGTGCCAGCAGCGTTGGACTAGTGGAGACCCAGTACTTC. Translation: CASSVGLVETQYF.

The V call is TRBV2, the J call TRBJ1-1; TRBD1 agrees at 7 bases. There are 14 residues in the CDR3. Germline values: CDR1 SNHLY, CDR2 FYNNEI. With 5 bases clipped from V and 0 bases from J, the junction kept 3 bases outside the gene matches. The CDR3, as DNA: TGTGCCAGCAGTAAGACAGGGATGAACACTGAAGCTTTCTTT. Amino acids: CASSKTGMNTEAFF.

The sample holds a few counts of this clone. The gene calls are TRBV18 and TRBJ1-2; TRBD1 aligns across 8 bases. The V gene end was trimmed by 3 bases and the J gene end by 3 bases; junction bases not matched to a gene: 9. The CDR3 covers 16 residues. Germline CDR1 reads KGHSH; CDR2 reads LQKENI. The CDR3 is CASSPGLAGGDYGYTF. The CDR3 DNA reads as TGTGCCAGCTCACCCGGCTTAGCAGGGGGCGACTATGGCTACACCTTC.

The chain recombines TRBV28 with TRBJ1-2, with 7 nucleotides matching TRBD1. Losses at the gene ends were 5 bases for V and 4 bases for J; bases not matched to a gene: 7. The CDR3 extends over 14 amino acids. Germline V lookup: CDR1 MDHEN, CDR2 SYDVKM. CDR3 sequence: CASSREGAGYGYTF. The CDR3 region has the DNA TGTGCCAGCAGTCGGGAGGGGGCGGGCTATGGCTACACCTTC.

This chain connects TRBV10-3 to TRBJ2-5; TRBD1 matches at 7 bases. The CDR3 spans 14 residues. CDR1 is ENHRY, CDR2 SYGVKD, per germline. The V segment lost 3 bases and the J segment 3 bases; nucleotides outside the gene matches: 4. CDR3 sequence (DNA): TGTGCCATCAGTGATTGGACAGGAGAAGAGACCCAGTACTTC. This translates into CAISDWTGEETQYF.

The DNA of the CDR3 is TGTGCCAGTAGTCGGGCAGGGGGTTATAATTCACCCCTCCACTTT. Residues: CASSRAGGYNSPLHF. The rearrangement joins TRBV19 to TRBJ1-6; 7 positions agree with TRBD1. The CDR3 runs to 15 residues. The V gene's germline CDR1 is LNHDA and CDR2 SQIVND (reference sequence). V shed 5 bases, J shed 4 bases, and the junction held 5 bases outside the gene matches.

The rearrangement joins TRBV6-5 to TRBJ2-5; 9 positions agree with TRBD2. Germline lookup yields CDR1 MNHEY and CDR2 SVGAGI. V lost 5 bases and J lost 5; bases outside the gene matches: 9. The CDR3 is made up of 15 amino acids. The DNA of the CDR3 is TGTGCCAGCAGTAATCTAGCGGGATCAGGGGAGACCCAGTACTTC. The encoded protein is CASSNLAGSGETQYF.

The rearrangement links TRBV7-9 to TRBJ1-4; unclear D gene. The CDR3 covers 18 residues. Deletions cut 3 bases from V and 0 bases from J, with 17 bases between. Germline V lookup: CDR1 SEHNR, CDR2 FQNEAQ (reference sequence). This CDR3 is CASSLLYAVNPTNEKLFF. The CDR3 DNA reads TGTGCCAGCAGCTTGCTCTATGCCGTCAACCCAACTAATGAAAAACTGTTTTTT.

This chain links TRBV6-2 or TRBV6-3 with TRBJ2-6; possible D gene TRBD2, 7 bases. The CDR3 extends over 19 amino acids. V lost 5 bases to trimming and J lost 4 bases, with 24 bases between them. Germline CDR1 reads MNHEY; CDR2 reads SVGEGT. Here the CDR3 reads CASSSDRPELANGANVLTF. The CDR3 DNA sequence: TGTGCCAGCAGTAGTGACAGGCCCGAACTAGCGAACGGGGCCAACGTCCTGACTTTC.

The rearrangement joins TRBV25-1 to TRBJ2-4; 8 bases fit TRBD1. CDR3 size: 16 residues. Per germline, CDR1 MGHDK and CDR2 SYGVNS. Trimming at V came to 4 bases and at J to 4 bases, leaving 9 bases not matched to a gene. The CDR3 reads CASSVTQGAQKNIQYF. For the CDR3, the DNA is TGTGCCAGCAGTGTGACCCAGGGGGCGCAGAAAAACATTCAGTACTTC. The whole variable domain, remainder taken from reference TRBV25-1 and TRBJ2-4, is EADIYQTPRYLVIGTGKKITLECSQTMGHDKMYWYQQDPGMELHLIHYSYGVNSTEKGDLSSESTVSRIRTEHFPLTLESARPSHTSQYLCASSVTQGAQKNIQYFGAGTRLSVL.

The chain links TRBV6-5 to TRBJ1-1; 9 nucleotides agree with TRBD1. The V segment lost 0 bases and the J segment 4 bases; nucleotides outside the gene matches: 3. CDR1 and CDR2 from the germline V gene are MNHEY and SVGAGI. This CDR3 is 15 amino acids long. Here the CDR3 reads CASSYSQGAVTEAFF. CDR3 nucleotides: TGTGCCAGCAGTTACTCACAGGGGGCAGTCACTGAAGCTTTCTTT.

The CDR3 reads CSASTNEKLFF. The CDR3 coding sequence is TGCAGCGCCTCAACTAATGAAAAACTGTTTTTT. The chain combines TRBV29-1 with TRBJ1-4; D gene ambiguous. Germline CDR1 SQVTM, CDR2 ANQGSEA. Trimming took 7 bases from V and 0 from J, leaving 3 bases between them. This CDR3 is 11 amino acids long.

The gene calls are TRBV9 and TRBJ2-1; 10 nucleotides agree with TRBD1. With V trimmed by 2 bases and J by 3 bases, 8 bases remained unmatched. This CDR3 is 17 amino acids long. CDR1 and CDR2 from the germline V gene are SGDLS and YYNGEE. CDR3 region: CASSVVSGTGVYNEQFF. As DNA, the CDR3 is TGTGCCAGCAGCGTTGTTTCCGGGACAGGGGTCTACAATGAGCAGTTCTTC.

This clone appeared a single time. V gene TRBV4-1 combines with J gene TRBJ2-3; maybe TRBD2 (5 bases). Deletions cut 6 bases from V and 1 base from J, with 11 bases between. Germline loops: CDR1 MGHRA, CDR2 YSYEKL. This CDR3 is 14 amino acids long. DNA for the CDR3: TGCGCCAGCAGGGACCCAGCGGGCACAGATACGCAGTATTTT. The encoded protein is CASRDPAGTDTQYF.

The rearrangement joins TRBV15 to TRBJ1-3; no definite D call. V was trimmed by 0 bases and J by 2 bases, leaving 11 bases between them. CDR1 is LNHNV and CDR2 is YYDKDF in the germline V gene (reference sequence). CDR3 length: 16 amino acids. The CDR3 nucleotides read TGTGCCACCAGCAGAGAGCACAAAACTACTGGAAACACCATATATTTT. It encodes CATSREHKTTGNTIYF.

The chain recombines TRBV24-1 with TRBJ2-2, with 7 bases matching TRBD1. J gave up 0 bases and V 4 bases, and 4 bases lay outside the gene matches. Germline V lookup: CDR1 KGHDR, CDR2 SFDVKD. CDR3 size: 16 residues. This CDR3 is CATSDTGTANTGELFF. The CDR3 bases are TGTGCCACCAGTGACACCGGGACAGCGAACACCGGGGAGCTGTTTTTT.

The J gene is TRBJ1-2, the V gene TRBV7-2; TRBD1 matches 7 bases. CDR1 and CDR2 (germline): SGHTA, FQGNSA. V was clipped by 3 bases and J by 4 bases; unmatched bases: 2. CDR3 size: 13 residues. Here the CDR3 reads CASSFRDSYGYTF. CDR3 DNA sequence: TGTGCCAGCAGCTTCCGGGACAGCTATGGCTACACCTTC.

The chain couples TRBV11-2 to TRBJ1-4; D perhaps matches TRBD1 (6 bases). The V gene lost 5 bases and the J gene lost 4 bases, with 14 bases spanning the gap. Germline values: CDR1 SGHAT, CDR2 FQNNGV. CDR3 length: 15 amino acids. The CDR3 reads CASSPLQGYNEKLFF. The CDR3 DNA is TGTGCCAGCAGCCCGTTACAGGGATATAATGAAAAACTGTTTTTT.

The chain is built from TRBV27 and TRBJ2-7; 9 bases align to TRBD1. V lost 4 bases and J lost 3; bases outside the gene matches: 1. Germline values: CDR1 MNHEY, CDR2 SMNVEV (reference sequence). The CDR3 is 13 residues long. This CDR3 is CASSWTGDYEQYF. CDR3 sequence (DNA): TGTGCCAGCAGTTGGACAGGGGACTACGAGCAGTACTTC.

The CDR3 loop reads CASSKPGTNTEAFF. The CDR3 DNA reads TGTGCCAGTAGTAAACCGGGAACGAACACTGAAGCTTTCTTT. This chain links TRBV19 with TRBJ1-1; D is unresolved. This CDR3 has 14 amino acids. CDR1 and CDR2 from the germline V gene are LNHDA and SQIVND (reference sequence). V lost 4 bases, J lost 1 base, and 10 bases lay in between.

This clone came up a few times. The chain has TRBV5-1 and TRBJ2-5, with 7 bases that match TRBD1. The V gene end was trimmed by 4 bases and the J gene end by 4 bases; junction bases not matched to a gene: 7. This CDR3 spans 14 amino acids. The germline gives CDR1 SGHRS, CDR2 YFSETQ. The CDR3 sequence: CASSPGQAAETQYF. For the CDR3, the DNA is TGCGCCAGCAGCCCCGGACAGGCGGCAGAGACCCAGTACTTC.